The T cell receptor beta chain under discussion was sequenced for a study of T cell changes during pregnancy in multiple sclerosis. Some clones are missing from TCRdb's copy, which holds only in-frame ones; the method was immunoSEQ multiplex PCR. The sample yields some 30,000 clones, 75% to 95% seen once. V gave up 5 bases and J gave up 5 bases, with 15 bases separating them. The CDR3 totals 14 residues. The V gene's germline CDR1 is SEHNR and CDR2 FQNEAQ (reference sequence). This TCR derives from a female donor in good health, enrolled as a control in a pregnancy study. The chain has TRBV7-9 and TRBJ1-1, with a weak D call TRBD1 (6 bases). The source was CD8+ T cells from peripheral blood mononuclear cells, collected in the second trimester of pregnancy. The DNA of the CDR3 is TGTGCCAGCAGCGTTTCAGGGGCTCGGACTGAAGCTTTCTTT. Translated, it gives CASSVSGARTEAFF.